This TCR beta chain was captured in a study of cytomegalovirus exposure and HLA in healthy donors. Overall study findings and caveats: TCR association rates varied by HLA locus in a later analysis, with DRB1 highest and HLA-C lowest.

V was shortened by 4 bases and J by 1 base, with 8 bases between the two germline ends. Germline V gives CDR1 MNHEY, CDR2 SVGAGI. CDR3 length: 14 amino acids. With regard to this clone: What it binds is not known.

The PCR made use of 60 Vbeta and 13 Jbeta primers. The protocol was immunoSEQ multiplex PCR, while the TCRdb copy is restricted to in-frame clones and leaves out a portion. This sample yields around 150,000 clones, of which 76% are seen a single time; approximately 2% belongs to the top ten. The sequence was collected from a female donor in good health and CMV-seropositive. The V gene is TRBV6-5, the J gene TRBJ1-5; perhaps TRBD1 as D (6 bases). Sample: PBMCs. CDR3 amino acids: CASSFQGSNQPQHF. CDR3 in DNA: TGTGCCAGCAGTTTCCAGGGGAGCAATCAGCCCCAGCATTTT.